This TCR beta chain stems from a study of molecular identifiers for immune sequencing clone quantification. About the research overall: Split five ways in replicates, RNA from about 20,000 or 100,000 naive CD8 cells had four portions sequenced.

Naive CD8 libraries used about 17,000 to 1,000,000 sorted cells and 10%, 30% or 50% RNA. Naive CD8 T cells underwent sorting with the CD8+CD4-CCR7+CD45RA+ definition. Libraries of bulk TCR were made by previously described methods (with listed TCR primers). TCRdb passed the PCR reads through MiXCR, listing each CDR3 protein once. This table has 100,000 or so distinct CDR3 sequences, 35% appearing once. This clonotype came up a few times. The V and J ends lost 9 bases and 4 bases respectively, with 5 bases between them. The CDR3 contains 11 residues. Germline V gene data show CDR1 as KGHDR and CDR2 as SFDVKD.

This receptor was taken from a human donor in good health. Some libraries in this study had Jurkat cell RNA spiked in. The rearrangement joins TRBV24-1 to TRBJ2-2; D remains unclear. Material for sequencing was naive CD8+ T cells from blood, with Jurkat cell RNA spiked in. Subset noted: FACS-sorted CD8+CD4-CCR7+CD45RA+ naive T cells. DNA of the CDR3: TGTGCCACCGGCATCACCGGGGAGCTGTTTTTT. Translating gives CATGITGELFF.